Listed below are T cell receptor beta chains from one sample, sequenced in a study of blood T cell repertoires in COVID-19. TCRdb keeps only in-frame clones here, not all; method: immunoSEQ multiplex PCR. In the table there are roughly 200,000 clones, about 87% of which are singletons. Material: peripheral blood. The receptors shown here come from a man aged 55 to 70 with acute or convalescent COVID-19. The CDR3 runs from the conserved cysteine through the conserved F or W. Fields, in order: J gene, V gene, CDR3 protein.

>TRBJ2-5|TRBV18
CASSPLQETQYF
>TRBJ2-2|TRBV7-2
CASSVYRGAGELFF
>TRBJ2-7|TRBV15
CATSRDGDRKGEQYF
>TRBJ2-2|TRBV19
CATYGGARTGELFF
>TRBJ1-2|TRBV19
CASSTPGQGNGYTF
>TRBJ1-3|TRBV4-2
CASSGGHPGNTIYF
>TRBJ2-1|TRBV2
CASTEGDTYNEQFF
>TRBJ2-5|TRBV11-2
CASSLGLARGETQYF
>TRBJ2-7|TRBV2
CASSPSSAGTNYEQYF
>TRBJ2-3|TRBV4-1
CASSQDIPEVTDTQYF
>TRBJ2-1|TRBV7-3
CASSLTGLAEQFF
>TRBJ1-2|TRBV28
CASSLWTGSSAYGYTF
>TRBJ1-1|TRBV30
CAWRGGSGGTEAFF
>TRBJ1-5|TRBV5-6
CASSLDGSPQPQHF
>TRBJ1-2|TRBV18
CASRIGIRGHYTF
>TRBJ1-2|TRBV5-1
CASSSGLEGARDGYTF
>TRBJ2-7|TRBV19
CASSIAFGGQPYEQYF
>TRBJ1-4|TRBV4-1
CASSQDEGTGSEKLFF
>TRBJ1-2|TRBV5-1
CASSSGRDSNYGYTF
>TRBJ2-2|TRBV14
CASSQRRVAGELFF
>TRBJ2-2|TRBV9
CASSVVPASGGTGELFF
>TRBJ2-3|TRBV19
CASSIPRASGGAWGTDTQYF
>TRBJ1-1|TRBV2
CASSEQGPSTEAFF
>TRBJ1-1|TRBV7-2
CASSYQGQANTEAFF
>TRBJ1-4|TRBV10-3
CAISHRDREKLFF
>TRBJ2-1|TRBV28
CASRRDLLDEQFF
>TRBJ1-2|TRBV2
CASRPGTGSLRGYTF
>TRBJ1-2|TRBV6-5
CASGGQGALYGYTF
>TRBJ2-5|TRBV11-3
CASSLRGRIGETQYF
>TRBJ1-2|TRBV6-5
CASSLGYRNYGYTF
>TRBJ2-4|TRBV28
CASSSQGATAKNIQYF
>TRBJ2-1|TRBV6-2/TRBV6-3
CASSYVSRYNEQFF
>TRBJ1-1|TRBV15
CATSRDPGAANTEAFF
>TRBJ2-1|TRBV10-3
CAISGRRSGGADEQFF
>TRBJ2-1|TRBV9
CASSVALPWAPFSYNEQFF
>TRBJ1-6|TRBV6-5
CASRSLGTPIHF
>TRBJ2-1|TRBV5-4
CASSPTGSSYNEQFF
>TRBJ1-4|TRBV30
CAWSPDSEKLFF
>TRBJ2-1|TRBV7-2
CASSRATGMNEQFF
>TRBJ2-7|TRBV13
CASSLGWRGDLSYEQYF
>TRBJ2-7|TRBV5-1
CASSSGGLAGASSYEQYF
>TRBJ2-1|TRBV7-9
CASSLADSPYNEQFF
>TRBJ1-1|TRBV5-1
CASSSTGVNTEAFF
>TRBJ2-2|TRBV5-6
CASSDLGGNTGELFF
>TRBJ2-2|TRBV19
CASSQQGNAGELFF
>TRBJ2-7|TRBV20-1
CSASFASGGGEQYF